Listed here are 12 T cell receptor beta chains from one sample, sequenced in a study of OX40 agonist ivuxolimab in advanced cancers. This table comes from immunoSEQ multiplex PCR, and its TCRdb copy is limited to in-frame clones, with some not included. This sample has over 65,000 clones, with under 90% found just once. Sequencing was performed on CD4+ or CD8+ T cells sorted from blood, taken in a trial of the OX40 agonist ivuxolimab. The source of these receptors is an adult with an advanced solid tumor such as melanoma, head and neck, liver or kidney cancer.

V gene TRBV4-3 combines with J gene TRBJ2-1; D might be TRBD1 or TRBD2, each matching 5 bases. The germline V gene has CDR1 LGHNA and CDR2 YSLEER. This CDR3 is 15 amino acids long. V lost 1 base and J lost 1, with 8 bases in between. CDR3 nucleotide sequence: TGCGCCAGCAGCCAAGGAGGGGAGTCCTACAATGAGCAGTTCTTC. Translation gives CASSQGGESYNEQFF.

The V gene is TRBV19, the J gene TRBJ2-2, with D possibly TRBD1 on 6 matching bases. Germline V gene data show CDR1 as LNHDA and CDR2 as SQIVND (reference sequence). The V end was cut by 7 bases, the J end by 5 bases, with 17 bases between. This CDR3 contains 15 residues. CDR3 region: CASTMDHRATGELFF. In DNA, the CDR3 is TGTGCCAGTACTATGGACCACAGGGCGACCGGGGAGCTGTTTTTT.

The genes are TRBV20-1 and TRBJ2-5, with D uncertain. This CDR3 region has 11 residues. V lost 4 bases to trimming and J lost 5 bases, with 8 bases between them. CDR1 and CDR2 from the germline V gene are DFQATT and SNEGSKA (reference sequence). CDR3 region: CSATSPETQYF. The CDR3 DNA reads TGCAGTGCTACCTCCCCCGAGACCCAGTACTTC.

This rearrangement joins TRBV6-4 to TRBJ2-1, with TRBD2 matching 8 bases. This CDR3 contains 15 residues. V dropped 4 bases and J dropped 4; count of bases not matched to a gene: 6. CDR1 is MRHNA and CDR2 is SNTAGT in the germline V gene. CDR3 DNA: TGTGCCAGCAGTGGAGAGCGGGGGCCATACAATGAGCAGTTCTTC. This gives the protein CASSGERGPYNEQFF.

This clone was observed once. The gene calls are TRBV11-3 and TRBJ2-1; D is ambiguous. Germline values: CDR1 SGHNT, CDR2 YENEEA. The CDR3 extends over 13 amino acids. The V gene lost 0 bases and the J gene lost 7 bases, with 7 bases spanning the gap. The CDR3 loop reads CASSLESGNEQFF. CDR3 coding DNA: TGTGCCAGCAGCTTAGAATCTGGGAATGAGCAGTTCTTC.

The V and J genes are TRBV7-6 and TRBJ2-3; no definite D call. The CDR3 spans 13 residues. V dropped 5 bases and J dropped 5 bases, with 11 bases sitting between them. Germline-derived CDR1 and CDR2 are SGHVS and FNYEAQ. CDR3 in amino acids: CASSPWVGDTQYF. The CDR3 DNA sequence: TGTGCCAGCAGCCCATGGGTAGGAGATACGCAGTATTTT.

The genes are TRBV18 and TRBJ1-2, with unresolved D. Between the trimmed V and J ends, which lost 2 bases and 0 bases, there was a span of 10 bases. Per the germline V gene, CDR1 is KGHSH and CDR2 is LQKENI. This CDR3 comprises 15 residues. The CDR3 protein is CASSPRDQANYGYTF. The CDR3, as DNA: TGTGCCAGCTCACCAAGGGATCAAGCTAACTATGGCTACACCTTC.

The gene calls are TRBV7-3 and TRBJ2-6; D could derive from TRBD1 or TRBD2 (5 bases each). Trimming stripped 2 bases from V and 0 bases from J, with 11 bases between. Germline V gives CDR1 SGHTA, CDR2 FQGTGA. This CDR3 region has 17 residues. The CDR3 is CASSLQGRPSGANVLTF. The DNA for the CDR3 is TGTGCCAGCAGCTTACAGGGACGCCCCTCTGGGGCCAACGTCCTGACTTTC.

The chain combines TRBV30 with TRBJ2-3; D gene ambiguous. Germline lookup yields CDR1 GTSNPN and CDR2 SVGIG (reference sequence). V was cut by 2 bases and J by 6 bases, with 12 bases left in between. The CDR3 sequence is 13 residues long. CDR3 DNA: TGTGCCTGGAGTAGAGACCTCCCCGATACGCAGTATTTT. Translated, it gives CAWSRDLPDTQYF.

The J gene is TRBJ2-7, the V gene TRBV30; 7 positions match TRBD2. The germline V gene encodes CDR1 GTSNPN and CDR2 SVGIG (reference sequence). V dropped 4 bases and J dropped 5; count of bases not matched to a gene: 11. The CDR3 contains 14 residues. The CDR3 loop is CAWNVVRGTHEQYV. As DNA, the CDR3 is TGTGCCTGGAACGTAGTGCGGGGGACCCACGAGCAGTACGTC.

The chain joins TRBV28 to TRBJ2-1, with a possible D match to TRBD2 (5 bases). The V end lost 1 base, the J end lost 0 bases, and 10 bases lay between the germline ends. The length of the CDR3 is 16 residues. CDR1 MDHEN and CDR2 SYDVKM come from the germline V gene. The CDR3 region is CASSLYGVSSYNEQFF. CDR3 bases: TGTGCCAGCAGTTTATACGGGGTGAGCTCCTACAATGAGCAGTTCTTC.

CDR3 sequence: CASSERTDDSYEQYF. CDR3 in DNA: TGTGCCAGCAGTGAAAGGACGGATGACTCCTACGAGCAGTACTTC. The V call is TRBV6-1, the J call TRBJ2-7; no clear D. V shed 2 bases and J shed 0 bases, with 11 bases lying between them. Germline loops: CDR1 MNHNS, CDR2 SASEGT. This CDR3 contains 15 residues.